Below, one T cell receptor beta chain is given with its context. Its antigen remains unidentified. This entry is derived from a study of OX40 agonist ivuxolimab in advanced cancers. Study in general: The diagnoses of dose-escalation patients were hepatocellular carcinoma, melanoma, renal cell or head and neck cancer.

Blood sampling took place at baseline, cycle 4 day 1, and cycle 7 day 1. Here immunoSEQ multiplex PCR was the method, and the copy in TCRdb shows in-frame clones only, minus some. The repertoire holds 53,000 or so clones, approximately 83% seen once, with roughly 15% in the top ten. The study's findings and limits: In CD8+ T cells, expanded clones were on average more numerous than in CD4+. CD4+ and CD8+ T cells in blood underwent clonal expansion by week 6 at 0.1 to 3.0 mg/kg.

The length of the CDR3 is 13 residues. From germline, CDR1 is SEHNR and CDR2 FQNEAQ (reference sequence). V was shortened by 2 bases and J by 3 bases, with 6 bases between the two germline ends. This clonotype was sampled from an adult with an advanced solid tumor such as melanoma, head and neck, liver or kidney cancer. The chain has TRBV7-9 and TRBJ2-3; D call uncertain. This sample comprised CD4+ or CD8+ T cells sorted from blood, obtained in a trial of the OX40 agonist ivuxolimab. The CDR3 DNA reads as TGTGCCAGCAGCTTAAGGGAAACAGATACGCAGTATTTT. Its translation is CASSLRETDTQYF.